The entry below describes one T cell receptor beta chain. What it binds is not known. The data were obtained in a study of T cell clusters in autoimmune cytopenias. The CDR3 loop spans 16 amino acids. CDR1 is MNHEY, CDR2 SMNVEV, per germline (reference sequence). Some 34,000 genome equivalents of blood DNA were amplified for TRB. TRB was amplified by touch-down multiplex PCR, primer pools A and B combined. TCRdb re-analyzed the multiplex PCR reads; it lists each CDR3 protein once, without DNA. The table gives 9,500 to 12,000 distinct CDR3 sequences; the top ten clones make up about 30% of it. Findings and limits, study-wide: Primary autoimmune cytopenia patients appeared to lack physiological T cell clusters present in healthy donors.

This sample also belongs to another study, concerning T cell repertoires in aging, cancer and after chemotherapy. As reported in that work: The whole study produced a dataset of millions of TCR reads. Age-matched healthy donors had significantly more diverse, less clonal blood TCR repertoires than untreated cancer patients.

The material sequenced was peripheral blood. The chain recombines TRBV27 with TRBJ2-6. The receptor comes from a human donor in good health. The CDR3 region is CASSTVGSSGANVLTF. Together with reference TRBV27 and TRBJ2-6, the CDR3 gives the full variable domain: EAQVTQNPRYLITVTGKKLTVTCSQNMNHEYMSWYRQDPGLGLRQIYYSMNVEVTDKGDVPEGYKVSRKEKRNFPLILESPSPNQTSLYFCASSTVGSSGANVLTFGAGSRLTVL.